The 11 T cell receptor beta chains below come from one sample, sequenced in a study of cytomegalovirus exposure and HLA in healthy donors. Here immunoSEQ multiplex PCR was the method, and the copy in TCRdb shows in-frame clones only, minus some. The sample includes about 120,000 clones, 86% of them seen just once. Sequencing was done on a sample of PBMCs. All receptors come from a man younger than 35 in good health and CMV-seronegative.

J is TRBJ2-3 and V is TRBV12-5, with TRBD2 identical over 9 bases. CDR3 length: 17 amino acids. V trimming: 4 bases; J trimming: 1 base; junction bases outside the gene matches: 9. Germline values: CDR1 LGHNT, CDR2 FRNRAP. Written as DNA, the CDR3 is TGTGCTAGTGGTTCCCCCCATAGCGGGGGCCGCACAGATACGCAGTATTTT. Protein sequence: CASGSPHSGGRTDTQYF.

The genes are TRBV6-1 and TRBJ2-3; D uncertain. The CDR3 contains 16 residues. The germline V gene encodes CDR1 MNHNS and CDR2 SASEGT. The V gene lost 4 bases and the J gene lost 0 bases, with 14 bases spanning the gap. CDR3 sequence: CASSASQRSSTDTQYF. As DNA, the CDR3 is TGTGCCAGCAGTGCAAGCCAACGCTCTAGCACAGATACGCAGTATTTT.

In its sample, this clone was seen a few times. The chain combines TRBV5-1 with TRBJ2-5, with 10 bases matching TRBD2. Losses at the gene ends were 4 bases for V and 4 bases for J; bases not matched to a gene: 4. CDR1 is SGHRS and CDR2 is YFSETQ in the germline V gene. The CDR3 totals 14 residues. This chain's CDR3 is CASSPSGSGETQYF. The CDR3 DNA is TGCGCCAGCAGCCCTAGCGGGAGCGGAGAGACCCAGTACTTC.

This clone showed up just once. This sequence joins TRBV25-1 and TRBJ1-1; tentative D call: TRBD1 (6 bases). Germline V CDR1 and CDR2: MGHDK, SYGVNS. The CDR3 loop spans 13 amino acids. V was pared by 4 bases and J by 4 bases, with 10 bases between. The CDR3 reads CASSGGGRTEAFF. In nucleotides, the CDR3 is TGTGCCAGCAGTGGTGGGGGCCGCACTGAAGCTTTCTTT.

The V and J genes are TRBV30 and TRBJ2-1; TRBD1 matches 7 bases. V was pared by 5 bases and J by 3 bases, with 7 bases of the junction left unmatched. CDR1 is GTSNPN, CDR2 SVGIG, per germline (reference sequence). The CDR3 has 14 amino acids. The CDR3 nucleotides are TGTGCCTGGGGCAGACAGGGTAACTACAATGAGCAGTTCTTC. Amino acid sequence: CAWGRQGNYNEQFF.

To note about this clone: Other DNA sequences in this specimen translate into the identical CDR3. This chain uses TRBV7-9 with TRBJ2-7; 10 nucleotides align to TRBD2. The V gene end was trimmed by 1 base and the J gene end by 4 bases; junction bases not matched to a gene: 4. Germline loops: CDR1 SEHNR, CDR2 FQNEAQ (reference sequence). There are 15 residues in the CDR3. The CDR3 DNA follows: TGTGCCAGCAGCTTAGGGGCTAGCGGGAGTTACGAGCAGTACTTC. Protein sequence: CASSLGASGSYEQYF.

V and J are TRBV19 and TRBJ1-4; D gene ambiguous. The germline V and J ends were trimmed by 7 bases and 1 base, with 13 bases remaining between them. The CDR3 totals 15 residues. Germline CDR1 reads LNHDA; CDR2 reads SQIVND (reference sequence). For the CDR3, the DNA is TGTGCCAGTACCCAGGCTGTTGGAACTAATGAAAAACTGTTTTTT. It translates to CASTQAVGTNEKLFF.

This clone was counted a few times. The V and J genes are TRBV6-1 and TRBJ2-7; D not resolved. Trimming took off 8 bases at V and 5 bases at J, with 16 bases between the two ends. Looked up from germline, CDR1 is MNHNS and CDR2 is SASEGT. This CDR3 spans 13 amino acids. This CDR3 reads CASAGSSLHEQYF. DNA of the CDR3: TGTGCCAGCGCCGGGTCTAGTCTCCACGAGCAGTACTTC.

The chain employs TRBV27 and TRBJ2-7, with D uncertain. The germline V gene encodes CDR1 MNHEY and CDR2 SMNVEV (reference sequence). This CDR3 contains 14 residues. Trimming removed 3 bases at V and 2 bases at J, with 11 bases between. CDR3: CASSLGPGTYEQYF. The DNA of the CDR3 is TGTGCCAGCAGTTTGGGCCCTGGCACCTACGAGCAGTACTTC.

CDR3 sequence (DNA): TGCGCCAGCAGGTCCCAAGGGGGATGGGGGACCCAGTACTTC. It encodes CASRSQGGWGTQYF. The chain has TRBV5-1 and TRBJ2-5; D possibly corresponds to TRBD1 (6 bases). Trimming removed 5 bases at V and 7 bases at J, with 18 bases between. CDR1 is SGHRS, CDR2 YFSETQ, per germline. CDR3 length equals 14 residues.

V and J are TRBV30 and TRBJ1-2; 7 positions agree with TRBD1. Germline assignment: CDR1 GTSNPN and CDR2 SVGIG (reference sequence). This CDR3 has 14 amino acids. Germline trimming cut 0 bases from V and 8 bases from J; bases unmatched to any gene: 9. The CDR3 DNA sequence: TGTGCCTGGAGTGTACTTGAGGGGGCGAGCGGCTACACCTTC. This sequence encodes CAWSVLEGASGYTF. Filled out from reference TRBV30 and TRBJ1-2, the complete variable domain reads SQTIHQWPATLVQPVGSPLSLECTVEGTSNPNLYWYRQAAGRGLQLLFYSVGIGQISSEVPQNLSASRPQDRQFILSSKKLLLSDSGFYLCAWSVLEGASGYTFGSGTRLTVV.